This paragraph reports one T cell receptor beta chain. The sample comes from a study of blood T cell repertoires in COVID-19. Study as a whole: From T cells, B-cell-depleted T cells, or PBMCs came the material, which was cDNA or gDNA.

In the authors' workflow: Researchers report that nucleated cell counts were estimated from reference gene primer amplification. Profiling relied on immunoSEQ multiplex PCR, and the TCRdb table lists in-frame clones only, not all of them. V and J calls plus clone size are reproduced from that table; the DNA served to infer D and trimming. The sample has 90,000 to 100,000 clones; around nine tenths are singletons. The sequence was collected from an elderly man with acute or convalescent COVID-19. The sample was peripheral blood.

The CDR3 loop reads CAISRTGNYGYTF. The CDR3, as DNA: TGTGCCATCAGCCGAACAGGGAACTATGGCTACACCTTC. The chain joins TRBV10-3 to TRBJ1-2; TRBD1 is a possible D gene (6 bases). Germline CDR1 and CDR2: ENHRY and SYGVKD. The CDR3 covers 13 residues. V lost 6 bases, J lost 2 bases, and 10 bases lay in between.